The source of this TCR beta chain is a study of tumor-infiltrating lymphocytes in primary liver carcinoma (dated by TCRdb to the late 2010s). With respect to the entire study: The five patients, three men and two women aged 30 to 69 years, had hepatocellular carcinoma (four) or combined HCC and intrahepatic cholangiocarcinoma (one). The five patients had tumors of stage T1-T3 N0M0, with maximum diameters ranging from roughly 4.2 to 10 cm. Each sample produced about 3.5 to 7.13 million productive TCRbeta reads, and read depth showed no significant difference between tissue types. For each liver tumor, the study sampled five regions along with adjacent normal tissue and blood, and applied TCRbeta repertoire sequencing, expression microarrays and whole-exome sequencing. TCRbeta repertoire sequencing covered 35 or so specimens from 5 patients: 25 tumor regions, 5 adjacent noncancerous liver tissues and 5 peripheral blood samples. To link TCRbeta repertoire diversity with the local molecular phenotype, the approximately 23 tumor region samples were profiled using Agilent mRNA microarrays. High reproducibility was observed for the technical replicate repertoires, with mean shared-clone rates approximately 0.9 and correlation coefficients above 0.95. The full study reports these points: Just about 7.5-24% of top clones turned up in all five regions of a tumor, which suggests spatial heterogeneity among tumor-infiltrating T cells. Because sequencing covered only the TCR beta chain and unpaired alpha chains were not captured, true repertoire diversity is likely underestimated. The top 250 clones accounted for a significantly greater share of the repertoire in tumors than in blood (p = 0.039). The study included only four to six patients, and the authors note findings should be validated in a larger study. Consistent with antigen-driven expansion, pairs of tumor regions showed higher repertoire overlap (mean about 36%) than either tumor-adjacent pairs (approximately 17%) or tumor-blood pairs (roughly 14%). Bulk unsorted samples precluded comparing CD4+ and CD8+ T cell repertoires.

As encoded in the germline V gene, CDR1 is SQVTM while CDR2 is ANQGSEA. From its cysteine to its phenylalanine, the CDR3 spans 13 amino acids. Just the 39-base CDR3 DNA is kept, in frame starting at base 1. V and J are truncated by 4 bases and 8 bases respectively, leaving an intervening sequence of 17 bases. Without any cell sorting, total RNA and DNA were co-extracted from approximately 22-30 mg of bulk tissue using the AllPrep DNA/RNA mini kit. Surgical resection was performed in China between 2015 and March 2016 on about 5 patients with histopathologically diagnosed primary liver carcinoma. Patients had chronic HBV infection and were treatment-naive at sampling. Each tumor was sampled at five spatially separated regions: the superior, inferior, left-lateral and right-lateral poles and the tumor centre. According to histology, viable tumor cells made up more than 75% of every tumor sample. Pieces of fresh tumor and adjacent tissue were cut in half, with one half kept in RNAlater at -80 degrees C and the other half sent for histology.

Using a constant-region primer and ProtoScript II reverse transcriptase, TCRbeta-specific cDNA was reverse-transcribed from about 0.45 ug total RNA. Construction of the TCRbeta libraries relied on three nested rounds of multiplex PCR, following a slightly modified ARM-PCR procedure. Each of the first two PCR rounds ran for roughly 9 cycles and used multiplex TRBV1-TRBV30 forward primers together with a Cbeta reverse primer. Sample barcodes and Illumina adapters were attached in a final 25-cycle PCR using Deep VentR polymerase. Before sequencing, amplicons of 200-500 bp were purified from gel using a QIAquick gel extraction kit. TCRbeta amplicons were sequenced on an Illumina HiSeq 2500 with 250-bp paired-end reads. As for the original processing: To recover full CDR3 sequences, reads were quality-trimmed using Trimmomatic v0.33 and paired reads were then merged using FLASH v1.2.11. V, D and J germline segments were assigned to the rearranged TCRbeta sequences by MiGEC v1.2.1b. Clonotype statistics, along with Shannon-Wiener diversity indices, were calculated using VDJtools v1.0.0. Except for diversity analysis, only the 250 most abundant clonotypes of each sample were used in subsequent analyses to reduce sampling bias. TCRdb cleaned the public reads at Q25 with fastp, built clones with MiXCR and kept in-frame beta chains. Under each unique CDR3 protein, matching rows form one entry showing the most common genes and DNA. The V and J calls and clone size are TCRdb's, not the authors'. The sample table contains 24,000 or so distinct CDR3 sequences; only one count was recorded for 70% to 80% of them. Around 29% of the sample lies in the top ten.

This clonotype has more than one count but fewer than ten. Its antigen is not yet known. Base qualities are not provided; no much larger clone lies one nucleotide away. This receptor chain uses TRBV29-1 and TRBJ1-1, with TRBD1 perhaps the D gene, on 6 matching bases. The source is a woman in her twenties or thirties with primary liver carcinoma and hepatitis B virus infection. The material sequenced was liver tumor tissue from sampling region 5. Taken with the paper, the label for cell subset or site translates to: tumor region T5, tumor centre. The CDR3 loop reads CSVVRQVITEAFF. At the DNA level, the sequence is TGCAGCGTTGTCAGACAGGTGATCACCGAAGCTTTCTTT.